This T cell receptor (beta chain) was identified during a study of T cells after yellow fever vaccination. MiXCR, run by TCRdb on the 5' RACE reads, gives a single entry per CDR3 protein. This sample has 620,000 or so distinct CDR3 sequences, with about 12% found just once. V lost 3 bases, J lost 12 bases, and 15 bases lay in between. CDR1 and CDR2 (germline): SGHTA, FQGNSA. This CDR3 spans 13 amino acids. In this sample, this clonotype turned up a few times. This sample comprised PBMCs, obtained on the day of the yellow fever booster vaccination. The rearrangement links TRBV7-2 to TRBJ2-1; possibly TRBD2 for D (6 bases). The TCR was taken from a man aged 25-45 years who received the YFV17D yellow fever vaccine. The CDR3 sequence: CASSLDEAGGQFF. The CDR3 DNA reads TGTGCCAGCAGCTTGGACGAAGCGGGCGGGCAGTTCTTC. Together with reference TRBV7-2 and TRBJ2-1, the CDR3 gives the full variable domain: GAGVSQSPSNKVTEKGKDVELRCDPISGHTALYWYRQSLGQGLEFLIYFQGNSAPDKSGLPSDRFSAERTGGSVSTLTIQRTQQEDSAVYLCASSLDEAGGQFFGPGTRLTVL.